This T cell receptor beta chain is from a study of blood T cells in healthy people across ages. It was with a sample-barcoded 5' primer and a J-beta primer mix that a second PCR of roughly 7 to 12 cycles was run. TCRdb reanalysed the 5' RACE reads using MiXCR and keeps one entry per CDR3 protein. The sample yields about 760,000 distinct CDR3 sequences, around 50% seen once. This CDR3 spans 14 amino acids. Trimming at V came to 8 bases and at J to 3 bases, leaving 7 bases not matched to a gene. Germline CDR1 LGHNT, CDR2 FRNRAP. The material sequenced was blood. This TCR derives from a man in his forties or fifties in good health. The chain links TRBV12-5 to TRBJ2-3; 8 bases fit TRBD2. CDR3 sequence: CASQSAGGTDTQYF. In DNA, the CDR3 is TGTGCTAGTCAGTCGGCGGGAGGAACAGATACGCAGTATTTT.